This TCR beta chain was identified in a study of shared clonotypes between healthy human individuals (dated by TCRdb to 2019 to 2021). With regard to the full study: Three men and a couple of women, aged 18 to 49 years, made up the cohort. For each donor, CD4 naive and CD4 memory were each given three plates, CD8 naive was given two plates, and CD8 memory was given one plate. Blood TCR repertoires of five healthy adults were deeply sequenced to estimate repertoire size and the extent of clonotype sharing between individuals. To increase sequencing depth and limit assay-specific biases, different laboratories used diverse techniques to prepare libraries and sequence TCR repertoires. Leukapheresis yielded between about 0.94 and 9 billion PBMCs per donor. Study-wide conclusions, independent of this receptor: Estimated clonotype richness was generally larger for naive than for memory subsets. Rarefaction of sorted-subset datasets indicated incomplete sequencing despite the large sequencing depth. Compared with non-shared clonotypes, clonotypes shared by all four sorted-subset donors had higher generation probabilities. Because the study included a small number of donors, the genetic and exposure-history diversity represented was limited. When a few donors were compared, the shared fraction of clonotypes was about 5% for naive CD4, 3.5% for naive CD8, 2.3% for memory CD4, and less than 0.5% for memory CD8. Sampling was restricted to blood, and TCR repertoires in tissue are likely to differ from TCR repertoires in blood. Based on pairwise subsampling, the degree of clonotype sharing among donors was expected to be affected by sequencing depth.

CD8 naive samples were CD45RO-negative cells positively selected for CCR7, giving a CD45RA+CCR7+ population that excluded TemRA cells. The donors were healthy, HIV-negative adults who had no recently reported acute infections or vaccinations. Every donor was a Caucasian adult living in Nashville, Tennessee, USA. Blood was collected by leukapheresis, and PBMCs were isolated by Ficoll-Histopaque density gradient centrifugation and then cryopreserved in liquid nitrogen vapor phase. Purity and quantity of every magnetically sorted T cell population were checked by analytical flow cytometry. From each sorted fraction, genomic DNA was isolated and quantified by UV absorbance on a Nanodrop 2000c. V and J are truncated by 1 base and 8 bases respectively, leaving an intervening sequence of 14 bases. Reading the germline V gene gives CDR1 MDHEN and CDR2 SYDVKM. Inclusive of the bounding cysteine and phenylalanine, the CDR3 is 14 residues long. Only the CDR3 portion is preserved as DNA: 42 bases, with reading frame beginning at the first base.

This clone was recorded a few times. What antigen it recognizes has not been identified. There are no base qualities to consult, and no much larger clone falls within one base. Using the deep immunoSEQ assay, TCR CDR3 regions were amplified from genomic DNA by multiplex PCR. Extracted genomic DNA from each cell subset was distributed evenly across all wells of several immunoSEQ 96-well plates, and each plate was treated as a replicate. For sorted subsets, each replicate PCR was loaded with roughly 190 ng genomic DNA, equivalent to approximately 33,000 T cell genomes. Purified libraries were measured with a Qubit 3.0 fluorometer, size-checked on a Bioanalyzer 2100, and measured again with the KAPA Library Quantification kit. Every immunoSEQ 96-well plate was sequenced on a dedicated single-read 150-cycle Illumina NextSeq 550 flow cell. The paper's data handling went like this. Because the immunoSEQ output included only junctional sequences and no quality scores, the filtering could not be the same as the filtering used for full-length reads. To assign V/J genes and CDR3, sequences were annotated against IMGT germline references using PyIR, a Python wrapper for IgBLAST v1.9. Reads with weak V/J assignments (E-value above 1e-6), missing CDR3, stop codons, out-of-frame junctions, or ambiguous translated residues were removed. V3J clonotypes were defined as sequences sharing the same inferred V gene, J gene, and CDR3 amino acid sequence. To compute the percentage overlap between repertoires, the number of shared unique clonotypes was divided by the size of the smaller repertoire. RTK rarefaction, the Chao1 estimator, and Recon v2.1 estimates of unobserved clonotypes were used to assess repertoire richness. Generation probabilities for all TCRbeta clonotypes obtained by the gDNA method from a handful of donors were computed using OLGA. Held by TCRdb, this immuneACCESS table contains in-frame sequences only and omits some clones. Under half of the omission traces to an unresolved V gene where checked; the cause of the rest is unknown. V and J calls and clone size come straight from that table; D and trimming were deduced from the DNA. The sample includes more than 600,000 clones, with 92% observed a single time. More than 20% of the sample is in the top ten clones.

This TCR came from a man in his thirties or forties in good health. The chain employs TRBV28 and TRBJ1-2, with the D gene uncertain. Sequences were obtained from naive CD8+ T cells sorted from blood. The sample's cell subset or site label is to be understood as: CD45RA+CCR7+. DNA sequence: TGTGCCAGCAGTTTATCTCTTGCTCCCGGGGGCTACACCTTC. It translates to CASSLSLAPGGYTF.